A single sample is the source of the 18 T cell receptor beta chains below, sequenced in a study of technical replicates of blood from a handful of donors. The protocol was immunoSEQ multiplex PCR, while the TCRdb copy is restricted to in-frame clones and leaves out a portion. Found here are 60,000 to 85,000 clones, approximately 94% of them singletons; the top ten hold about 0.35%. The sequenced sample was T cells isolated from PBMCs. The origin of the receptors is a human donor in good health.

The genes are TRBV6-1 and TRBJ2-7, with D unresolved. Germline V gene data show CDR1 as MNHNS and CDR2 as SASEGT. The CDR3 runs to 13 residues. V shed 5 bases and J shed 3 bases, with 11 bases lying between them. The CDR3: CASSLSGFYEQYF. The CDR3 DNA follows: TGTGCCAGCAGTCTCAGTGGCTTCTACGAGCAGTACTTC.

The rearrangement joins TRBV7-2 to TRBJ2-4; D remains ambiguous. In germline, CDR1 is SGHTA, CDR2 FQGNSA. The V gene lost 3 bases and the J gene lost 3 bases, with 12 bases spanning the gap. The CDR3 is 15 residues long. The CDR3 here is CASSFRSLGKNIQYF. CDR3 DNA sequence: TGTGCCAGCAGCTTCCGGTCCCTAGGCAAAAACATTCAGTACTTC. The full variable domain, completed using reference TRBV7-2 and TRBJ2-4, is GAGVSQSPSNKVTEKGKDVELRCDPISGHTALYWYRQSLGQGLEFLIYFQGNSAPDKSGLPSDRFSAERTGGSVSTLTIQRTQQEDSAVYLCASSFRSLGKNIQYFGAGTRLSVL.

V and J are TRBV5-1 and TRBJ1-1; 9 bases line up with TRBD1. The CDR3 totals 16 residues. With 4 bases clipped from V and 4 bases from J, the junction kept 11 bases outside the gene matches. Germline V lookup: CDR1 SGHRS, CDR2 YFSETQ. The CDR3 DNA sequence: TGCGCCAGCAGCCTCGGGACAGGGATCACTACCACTGAAGCTTTCTTT. Translation: CASSLGTGITTTEAFF.

The chain has TRBV11-3 and TRBJ1-2, with D tentatively TRBD1 (6 bases). The germline V gene has CDR1 SGHNT and CDR2 YENEEA. Deletions cut 5 bases from V and 6 bases from J, with 13 bases between. This CDR3 is built from 13 residues. CDR3 DNA: TGTGCCAGCAGCCCCAGGGGAGCCCATGGCTACACCTTC. Its translation is CASSPRGAHGYTF.

The CDR3: CASSFGEGFGLAVQQYF. For the CDR3, the DNA is TGTGCCAGCAGTTTCGGCGAGGGATTTGGACTAGCGGTTCAGCAGTACTTC. V usage is TRBV28 and J usage is TRBJ2-7, with 10 positions matching TRBD2. CDR3 length equals 17 residues. Germline V gives CDR1 MDHEN, CDR2 SYDVKM. V lost 3 bases and J lost 8; bases outside the gene matches: 16.

The chain links TRBV11-2 to TRBJ2-2; 7 bases agree with TRBD2. J lost 4 bases, V lost 11 bases, and 10 bases had no gene match. Germline CDR1 and CDR2: SGHAT and FQNNGV. The CDR3 has 14 residues. CDR3 in DNA: TGTGCCGGACGGGAGCAGCGGGGCACCGGGGAGCTGTTTTTT. The encoded protein is CAGREQRGTGELFF.

V is TRBV6-5 and J is TRBJ1-2, with D possibly matching TRBD1 (5 bases). Germline V gene sequence: CDR1 MNHEY, CDR2 SVGAGI. The germline V and J ends were trimmed by 6 bases and 5 bases, with 13 bases remaining between them. The CDR3 has 13 amino acids. The CDR3: CASRYDSSYGYTF. The CDR3 nucleotides are TGTGCCAGCAGATACGACAGTAGTTATGGCTACACCTTC.

The genes are TRBV5-5 and TRBJ1-5; 9 bases are shared with TRBD1. V lost 2 bases, J lost 15 bases, and 6 bases stayed unmatched. The CDR3 covers 12 residues. Germline values: CDR1 SGHKS, CDR2 YYEKEE (reference sequence). The CDR3 DNA reads as TGTGCCAGCAGCTTAGCCGGGACAGGGAGGCATTTT. It specifies CASSLAGTGRHF.

A few counts support this clone. The rearrangement links TRBV9 to TRBJ2-2; 9 positions match TRBD2. This CDR3 spans 17 amino acids. V was pared by 1 base and J by 5 bases, with 9 bases of the junction left unmatched. CDR1 and CDR2 (germline): SGDLS, YYNGEE. CDR3 nucleotides: TGTGCCAGCAGCGTACCTTTCGCGGGAGGGAGGACCGGGGAGCTGTTTTTT. This encodes CASSVPFAGGRTGELFF.

This clone has only a few counts. The rearrangement joins TRBV27 to TRBJ1-1; D not resolved. CDR1 MNHEY and CDR2 SMNVEV come from the germline V gene (reference sequence). CDR3 size: 11 residues. Trimming cost V 8 bases and J 5 bases, with 9 bases left between them. CDR3 DNA: TGTGCCAGCCTTCGGAGGACTGAAGCTTTCTTT. Translating it yields CASLRRTEAFF.

V is TRBV7-3 and J is TRBJ2-7; tentatively, D is TRBD2 (5 bases). Germline CDR1 reads SGHTA; CDR2 reads FQGTGA. The CDR3 has 13 residues. Trimming stripped 5 bases from V and 6 bases from J, with 14 bases between. The CDR3 loop reads CASSAELGGEQYF. In nucleotides, the CDR3 is TGTGCCAGCAGCGCCGAACTAGGTGGCGAGCAGTACTTC.

This CDR3 reads CASAGLAGAQETQYF. The CDR3 coding sequence is TGTGCCAGTGCGGGACTAGCGGGAGCACAAGAGACCCAGTACTTC. This chain joins TRBV6-6 and TRBJ2-5; 14 bases map to TRBD2. Germline values: CDR1 MNHNY, CDR2 SVGAGI (reference sequence). V shed 9 bases and J 2 bases; nucleotides not matched to a gene: 5. The CDR3 is made up of 15 amino acids.

This chain links TRBV11-3 with TRBJ2-1; tentative D call: TRBD1 (6 bases). The CDR3 sequence is 12 residues long. Germline assignment: CDR1 SGHNT and CDR2 YENEEA. V lost 2 bases, J lost 9 bases, and 8 bases lay in between. The CDR3 DNA reads as TGTGCCAGCAGCTTAATAGGGGGTGAGCAGTTCTTC. It translates to CASSLIGGEQFF.

This sequence joins TRBV9 and TRBJ2-1; TRBD2 matches 7 bases. This CDR3 has 15 amino acids. Germline lookup yields CDR1 SGDLS and CDR2 YYNGEE. V lost 5 bases, J lost 4 bases, and 9 bases stayed unmatched. In DNA, the CDR3 is TGTGCCAGCAGTTCCTCGGGACTACTATACAATGAGCAGTTCTTC. This sequence encodes CASSSSGLLYNEQFF.

The chain recombines TRBV28 with TRBJ1-2, with 7 bases matching TRBD1. The J segment lost 6 bases and the V segment lost 2 bases, leaving 12 bases of the junction unmatched. CDR3 length: 16 amino acids. Germline CDR1 and CDR2: MDHEN and SYDVKM. The CDR3 spells CASSLGSGGLLNGYTF. The DNA for the CDR3 is TGTGCCAGCAGTTTAGGTTCAGGGGGACTGCTCAATGGCTACACCTTC.

V is TRBV29-1 and J is TRBJ2-7, with a tentative D call TRBD1 (6 bases). This CDR3 has 12 amino acids. Trimming removed 6 bases at V and 2 bases at J, with 11 bases between. CDR1 and CDR2 from the germline V gene are SQVTM and ANQGSEA. The CDR3 reads CSVLDRTYEQYF. Here the CDR3 DNA reads TGCAGCGTACTGGACAGAACCTACGAGCAGTACTTC.

This clone was detected only a few times. The rearrangement links TRBV2 to TRBJ1-5, with a tentative D call TRBD1 (5 bases). Trimming shortened V by 6 bases and J by 4 bases, and 7 bases separated the two germline ends. This CDR3 is built from 12 residues. Per the germline V gene, CDR1 is SNHLY and CDR2 is FYNNEI. For the CDR3, the DNA is TGTGCCAGCAGGGCAGGGAATCAGCCCCAGCATTTT. Residues: CASRAGNQPQHF. The full variable domain, rest sourced from reference TRBV2 and TRBJ1-5, is EPEVTQTPSHQVTQMGQEVILRCVPISNHLYFYWYRQILGQKVEFLVSFYNNEISEKSEIFDDQFSVERPDGSNFTLKIRSTKLEDSAMYFCASRAGNQPQHFGDGTRLSIL.

The chain employs TRBV4-1 and TRBJ2-3, with 7 nucleotides matching TRBD2. The CDR3 is made up of 18 amino acids. J gave up 2 bases and V 2 bases, and 13 bases lay outside the gene matches. The germline CDR1 and CDR2 sequences are MGHRA and YSYEKL. CDR3 in amino acids: CASSQNSKGLAATDTQYF. CDR3 nucleotide sequence: TGCGCCAGCAGCCAAAACTCCAAGGGGCTAGCGGCCACAGATACGCAGTATTTT.